These 16 T cell receptor beta chains originate from one sample sequenced in a study of T cells in localized non-small cell lung cancer. Repertoires were generated with immunoSEQ multiplex PCR, while TCRdb's copy carries only in-frame clones and drops some. The repertoire holds roughly 38,000 clones, with 75% to 90% as singletons. This sample comprised peripheral blood mononuclear cells, obtained before any cancer treatment. The receptors come from a male donor aged 60 or older with stage II lung adenocarcinoma.

This clone was recorded once. Different DNA sequences within this sample yield the same CDR3. The rearrangement uses TRBV14 and TRBJ2-2, with D perhaps assigned TRBD1 or TRBD2 (5 bases each). The V and J ends lost 3 bases and 5 bases respectively, with 10 bases between them. The CDR3 has 14 amino acids. Germline CDR1 and CDR2: SGHDN and FVKESK. CDR3 DNA: TGTGCCAGCAGCCAGGGACGGTATACCGGGGAGCTGTTTTTT. As protein: CASSQGRYTGELFF. Drawing the rest from reference TRBV14 and TRBJ2-2, the complete variable domain is EAGVTQFPSHSVIEKGQTVTLRCDPISGHDNLYWYRRVMGKEIKFLLHFVKESKQDESGMPNNRFLAERTGGTYSTLKVQPAELEDSGVYFCASSQGRYTGELFFGEGSRLTVL.

The gene calls are TRBV2 and TRBJ1-1; no reliable D call. V lost 5 bases and J lost 2, with 9 bases in between. This CDR3 region has 13 residues. Germline CDR1 is SNHLY and CDR2 is FYNNEI. In DNA, the CDR3 is TGTGCCAGCAGTAGGGAAGTTAACACTGAAGCTTTCTTT. It codes for CASSREVNTEAFF.

This rearrangement joins TRBV5-1 to TRBJ1-1, with D possibly being TRBD1 (5 bases). V was pared by 4 bases and J by 1 base, with 14 bases between. The CDR3 is 15 amino acids. CDR1 and CDR2 (germline): SGHRS, YFSETQ. The CDR3 DNA sequence: TGCGCCAGCAGCGAAACGGGACTGGGGAACACTGAAGCTTTCTTT. It encodes CASSETGLGNTEAFF.

The genes are TRBV14 and TRBJ1-2, with D uncertain. This CDR3 spans 16 amino acids. CDR1 is SGHDN, CDR2 FVKESK, per germline. V was clipped by 0 bases and J by 4 bases, with 15 bases between them. The DNA of the CDR3 is TGTGCCAGCAGCCAAGATCGAGTGGTCGGGAGCTATGGCTACACCTTC. This gives the protein CASSQDRVVGSYGYTF.

V and J are TRBV13 and TRBJ1-2; D ambiguous. The CDR3 totals 14 residues. Deletions cut 3 bases from V and 2 bases from J, with 10 bases between. In germline, CDR1 is PRHDT, CDR2 FYEKMQ (reference sequence). This CDR3 reads CASSFGRPNYGYTF. The CDR3 DNA follows: TGTGCCAGCAGCTTCGGACGGCCGAACTATGGCTACACCTTC.

The J gene is TRBJ1-1, the V gene TRBV5-1; TRBD1 is a possible D gene (5 bases). The germline V gene encodes CDR1 SGHRS and CDR2 YFSETQ. The CDR3 covers 12 residues. The germline V and J ends were trimmed by 6 bases and 5 bases, with 11 bases remaining between them. The CDR3 protein is CASTDGGTEAFF. CDR3 nucleotides: TGCGCCAGCACCGACGGGGGGACTGAAGCTTTCTTT.

The V gene is TRBV5-1, the J gene TRBJ2-1; 8 positions match TRBD2. V shed 0 bases, J shed 4 bases, and the junction held 9 bases outside the gene matches. Germline V gene data show CDR1 as SGHRS and CDR2 as YFSETQ. This CDR3 is 17 amino acids long. CDR3 coding DNA: TGCGCCAGCAGCTTGGAGGGCGGGAGCGGGAGATACAATGAGCAGTTCTTC. Protein sequence: CASSLEGGSGRYNEQFF.

The chain links TRBV6-6 to TRBJ2-1; D uncertain. V dropped 10 bases and J dropped 3 bases, with 16 bases sitting between them. Per germline, CDR1 MNHNY and CDR2 SVGAGI (reference sequence). This CDR3 has 14 amino acids. CDR3 sequence (DNA): TGTGCCACCTGCCCGAATCCCGACTACAATGAGCAGTTCTTC. Translation gives CATCPNPDYNEQFF.

The chain uses TRBV19 and TRBJ1-1, with D possibly matching TRBD1 (6 bases). Germline V lookup: CDR1 LNHDA, CDR2 SQIVND (reference sequence). V was clipped by 0 bases and J by 8 bases, with 7 bases between them. This CDR3 region has 12 residues. Here the CDR3 DNA reads TGTGCCAGTAGTATAGATCAGGGGGAAGCTTTCTTT. It translates to CASSIDQGEAFF.

The J gene is TRBJ1-1, the V gene TRBV5-1; unclear D gene. Looked up from germline, CDR1 is SGHRS and CDR2 is YFSETQ. The CDR3 extends over 15 amino acids. Trimming left V 0 bases short and J 1 base short, with 10 bases between. In DNA form, the CDR3 reads TGCGCCAGCAGCTTGGCGACCACCCCGAACACTGAAGCTTTCTTT. Translation gives CASSLATTPNTEAFF.

The rearrangement joins TRBV2 to TRBJ1-1; possible D gene TRBD1, 5 bases. Trimming took off 2 bases at V and 5 bases at J, with 12 bases between the two ends. The germline V gene encodes CDR1 SNHLY and CDR2 FYNNEI. This CDR3 is built from 14 residues. CDR3 sequence: CASSERRGWTEAFF. CDR3 nucleotide sequence: TGTGCCAGCAGTGAAAGGAGGGGTTGGACTGAAGCTTTCTTT.

The chain links TRBV6-6 to TRBJ2-7, with 7 bases matching TRBD1. This CDR3 has 15 amino acids. With 5 bases clipped from V and 4 bases from J, the junction kept 11 bases outside the gene matches. In germline, CDR1 is MNHNY, CDR2 SVGAGI (reference sequence). CDR3 DNA sequence: TGTGCCAGCAGTCCCATGGGACAGAGGCAATACGAGCAGTACTTC. Protein: CASSPMGQRQYEQYF.

The CDR3 DNA sequence: TGTGCCAGCAGTGAAGCGGGGGTGCTAGCGGGAGTGTACGATACGCAGTATTTT. This encodes CASSEAGVLAGVYDTQYF. The chain couples TRBV2 to TRBJ2-3, with TRBD2 identical over 10 bases. CDR3 size: 18 residues. V was clipped by 0 bases and J by 6 bases; unmatched bases: 12. From germline, CDR1 is SNHLY and CDR2 FYNNEI.

The rearrangement links TRBV29-1 to TRBJ1-3; D is undetermined. The V end lost 7 bases, the J end lost 0 bases, and 4 bases lay between the germline ends. Germline V gene sequence: CDR1 SQVTM, CDR2 ANQGSEA. This CDR3 contains 11 residues. CDR3 loop: CSAHSGNTIYF. The DNA for the CDR3 is TGCAGCGCCCACTCTGGAAACACCATATATTTT.

V gene TRBV4-3 combines with J gene TRBJ2-7; D may be TRBD1 or TRBD2 (5 bases each). CDR1 is LGHNA, CDR2 YSLEER, per germline. This CDR3 comprises 14 residues. Trimming removed 4 bases from V and 7 bases from J, with 17 bases in between. The CDR3 DNA reads TGCGCCAGCAGCCGAGACTTGGGGGTAGCTGAGCAGTACTTC. This codes for CASSRDLGVAEQYF.

V gene TRBV4-3 combines with J gene TRBJ2-2; D is unresolved. This CDR3 contains 14 residues. CDR1 is LGHNA and CDR2 is YSLEER in the germline V gene. V shed 1 base and J shed 5 bases, with 8 bases lying between them. The CDR3 DNA reads as TGCGCCAGCAGCCAAGTGGGTACTACCGGGGAGCTGTTTTTT. Protein: CASSQVGTTGELFF.